This T cell receptor beta chain was identified in a study of T cells in localized non-small cell lung cancer (dated by TCRdb to the early 2020s). The study in broad terms: The study analyzed T cell repertoires of hundreds of early-stage NSCLC patients, comparing tumors and uninvolved tumor-adjacent lungs. A mean age of 66.3 years was recorded for the NSCLC patients, of whom some 130 were male and more than 95 were female. The cohort was made up of roughly 250 treatment-naive NSCLC patients whose localized lung tumors had been resected. The full study reports these points: Because multi-region tumor sequencing was not performed, intratumor heterogeneity could not be ruled out. Uninvolved tumor-adjacent lung showed the highest T cell clonality, higher than tumor, which suggests more focused antigenic responses in the adjacent lung. Longer overall survival was associated with higher blood T cell density, whereas shorter survival was associated with higher adjacent-lung clonality. Because of the exploratory design, TCR variables were selected using unadjusted p-values without false-discovery rate correction. Of the top 100 tumor clones, a median of about 53 were detected in paired uninvolved adjacent lung; around 27 were also among that lung's top 100.

TCR beta CDR3 regions were sequenced from DNA using the immunoSEQ Assay. As for how the authors treated the data: To compute T cell density, TCR beta template counts were normalized to usable DNA, which was estimated by amplifying housekeeping genes. The preseqR package was used to estimate richness by extrapolating to 400,000 templates for PBMC samples and to 120,000 templates for tissue samples. Clonality was defined by subtracting Pielou's evenness from one. Tissue-enriched TCRs were identified through differential abundance testing performed on productive amino-acid clonotypes, with a minimum total count of 5 and an alpha of 0.1. The Jaccard Index and the Morisita Overlap Index were used to measure how much the repertoires overlapped between compartments. TCR beta CDR3s were clustered by GLIPH together with public tetramer-defined viral CDR3s, and at least three viral sequences plus V-gene enrichment were required for viral motifs. TCRdb mirrors the immuneACCESS table, restricted to in-frame sequences. Some clones are absent from its copies; in checked studies, under half trace to an unresolved V gene, and the reason for the others is unknown. V, J and clone size are those of that table, while D and trimming were read from the DNA. The sample records about 72,000 clones, approximately 84% of which are singletons. Together, the top ten hold about 14% of the sample.

About this clone: It lacks a known antigen. No base quality information exists; no much larger clone differs at one position.

At diagnosis, tumor, uninvolved tumor-adjacent lung and peripheral blood were collected and then preserved as a mix of FFPE and fresh-frozen material. For TCR repertoire profiling, blood samples were analyzed in the form of peripheral blood mononuclear cells. From the cysteine through the phenylalanine, the CDR3 covers 15 amino acids. Only the CDR3 region is kept as DNA, spanning 45 bases read in frame from base 1. CDR1 and CDR2, looked up from the germline V gene (reference sequence), are LNHDA and SQIVND. Relative to germline, V is 4 bases shorter and J is 5 bases shorter, with 17 bases between their ends.

This TCR derives from a female donor older than 55 with stage I lung adenocarcinoma. The chain couples TRBV19 to TRBJ1-2, with a tentative D gene TRBD1 over 6 matching bases. Sample: peripheral blood, taken before any cancer treatment. The CDR3 protein: CASSREMTGLYGYTF. The nucleotide sequence reads TGTGCCAGTAGTAGGGAAATGACAGGCCTATATGGCTACACCTTC.